The next 17 T cell receptor beta chains were all read from a single sample in a study of CD8 T cells in ankylosing spondylitis. TCRdb re-analysed the 5' RACE reads in MiXCR, keeping a single row per CDR3 protein. The table lists about 300,000 distinct CDR3 sequences, about 20% of them singletons, with about 3.5% in the top ten. Sequencing used blood, either unsorted or a sorted T cell fraction (not recorded which). Source of these receptors: a female donor with ankylosing spondylitis or in good health (not recorded which).

This rearrangement joins TRBV14 to TRBJ1-3; D not resolved. V was clipped by 0 bases and J by 9 bases, with 15 bases between them. Germline loops: CDR1 SGHDN, CDR2 FVKESK. The CDR3 runs 15 residues. CDR3 sequence (DNA): TGTGCCAGCAGCCAAGATCTCCCGGGAGTAGGCACCATATATTTT. Amino acids: CASSQDLPGVGTIYF.

This clonotype was detected many times. The rearrangement links TRBV29-1 to TRBJ1-5, with a weak D call TRBD1 (5 bases). V was clipped by 4 bases and J by 7 bases, with 14 bases between them. Germline assignment: CDR1 SQVTM and CDR2 ANQGSEA. This CDR3 spans 13 amino acids. Written as DNA, the CDR3 is TGCAGCGTTGTATTCCAGGGTAACCAGCCCCAGCATTTT. It translates to CSVVFQGNQPQHF.

This clonotype has just a few counts. The chain has TRBV6-2 or TRBV6-3 and TRBJ2-1, with TRBD2 matching over 13 bases. The ends lost 5 bases at V and 7 bases at J; junction bases unmatched: 11. Germline V lookup: CDR1 MNHEY, CDR2 SVGEGT. The CDR3 consists of 17 residues. The CDR3 loop is CASSHTSGRARRNEQFF. DNA for the CDR3: TGTGCCAGCAGTCATACTAGCGGGAGGGCCCGACGAAATGAGCAGTTCTTC.

The chain is built from TRBV6-1 and TRBJ1-2; TRBD1 is a possible D gene (6 bases). Trimming pared 6 bases from V and 6 bases from J, leaving 20 bases between. The CDR3 contains 15 residues. From germline, CDR1 is MNHNS and CDR2 SASEGT. Here the CDR3 DNA reads TGTGCCAGCAGAACCACAGGGTCAAACCGGGATGGCTACACCTTC. It yields the protein CASRTTGSNRDGYTF.

J is TRBJ1-1 and V is TRBV18; tentative D call: TRBD1 (6 bases). From germline, CDR1 is KGHSH and CDR2 LQKENI. The CDR3 has 18 amino acids. V dropped 1 base and J dropped 0 bases, with 18 bases sitting between them. CDR3 amino acids: CASSPQWTERKMNTEAFF. For the CDR3, the DNA is TGTGCCAGCTCACCACAGTGGACAGAAAGGAAAATGAACACTGAAGCTTTCTTT. The entire variable domain, with the rest obtained from reference TRBV18 and TRBJ1-1, is as follows: NAGVMQNPRHLVRRRGQEARLRCSPMKGHSHVYWYRQLPEEGLKFMVYLQKENIIDESGMPKERFSAEFPKEGPSILRIQQVVRGDSAAYFCASSPQWTERKMNTEAFFGQGTRLTVV.

The sample holds many counts of this clonotype. The chain combines TRBV20-1 with TRBJ2-7; D gene unclear. The CDR3 contains 11 residues. Looked up from germline, CDR1 is DFQATT and CDR2 is SNEGSKA (reference sequence). The V end was cut by 2 bases, the J end by 4 bases, with 6 bases between. In nucleotides, the CDR3 is TGCAGTGCTAGAATAGGGTACGAGCAGTACTTC. Translated: CSARIGYEQYF.

In its sample, this clonotype was seen a few times. The chain links TRBV19 to TRBJ2-1; 9 bases map to TRBD2. The CDR3 has 15 residues. Unmatched junction bases numbered 4, after V lost 3 bases and J lost 4 bases. The germline V gene has CDR1 LNHDA and CDR2 SQIVND (reference sequence). CDR3: CASSIPTSGYNEQFF. The CDR3 DNA reads as TGTGCCAGTAGTATCCCGACTAGCGGATACAATGAGCAGTTCTTC.

This clonotype was seen a few times. The chain links TRBV10-3 to TRBJ1-2; D is ambiguous. There are 13 residues in the CDR3. CDR1 and CDR2 from the germline V gene are ENHRY and SYGVKD. V was trimmed by 0 bases and J by 2 bases, leaving 4 bases between them. In DNA, the CDR3 is TGTGCCATCAGTGAGTCGACGAACTATGGCTACACCTTC. Amino acid sequence: CAISESTNYGYTF.

The rearrangement joins TRBV19 to TRBJ2-5; 10 bases are a match to TRBD1. The germline CDR1 and CDR2 sequences are LNHDA and SQIVND (reference sequence). The trim removed 4 bases at V and 5 bases at J, leaving 4 bases unmatched. The CDR3 consists of 14 residues. The CDR3 is CASSKGQGRETQYF. The CDR3 nucleotides read TGTGCCAGTAGTAAGGGACAGGGGAGGGAGACCCAGTACTTC.

V is TRBV20-1 and J is TRBJ2-3; D may be TRBD2 (5 bases). Germline V gives CDR1 DFQATT, CDR2 SNEGSKA (reference sequence). V was trimmed by 4 bases and J by 1 base, leaving 21 bases between them. This CDR3 spans 17 amino acids. The CDR3: CSAKISPSMRGTDTQYF. CDR3 nucleotide sequence: TGCAGTGCTAAGATTAGCCCGAGTATGCGGGGCACAGATACGCAGTATTTT.

This clonotype was seen more than once but under ten times. The rearrangement links TRBV29-1 to TRBJ1-2; D possibly corresponds to TRBD1 (6 bases). The V and J ends lost 5 bases and 4 bases respectively, with 11 bases between them. From germline, CDR1 is SQVTM and CDR2 ANQGSEA. The CDR3 has 12 amino acids. The CDR3 bases are TGCAGCGTTCCATCGACAGGCTATGGCTACACCTTC. It encodes CSVPSTGYGYTF.

There are a few counts of this clonotype. This rearrangement joins TRBV9 to TRBJ2-1, with no clear D. Germline-derived CDR1 and CDR2 are SGDLS and YYNGEE. The CDR3 loop spans 15 amino acids. Trimming took off 0 bases at V and 2 bases at J, with 9 bases between the two ends. In nucleotides, the CDR3 is TGTGCCAGCAGCGTAGAAGGGAACCCCTACAATGAGCAGTTCTTC. The encoded protein is CASSVEGNPYNEQFF.

The chain carries TRBV29-1 and TRBJ2-1; D uncertain. The length of the CDR3 is 12 residues. The V and J ends lost 4 bases and 6 bases respectively, with 10 bases between them. The V gene's germline CDR1 is SQVTM and CDR2 ANQGSEA. In DNA form, the CDR3 reads TGCAGCGTTGGTCTCCACGCCAATGAGCAGTTCTTC. Its protein is CSVGLHANEQFF.

This chain joins TRBV20-1 and TRBJ1-2, with D maybe TRBD1 (5 bases). The V and J ends lost 6 bases and 6 bases respectively, with 17 bases between them. The germline CDR1 and CDR2 sequences are DFQATT and SNEGSKA (reference sequence). CDR3 length: 13 amino acids. CDR3 bases: TGCAGTGCCCCCGGGACGCGAGGTGATGGCTACACCTTC. Translated, it gives CSAPGTRGDGYTF.

This clonotype appeared once. V is TRBV7-8 and J is TRBJ2-7; D tentatively fits TRBD1 or TRBD2 (5 bases each). V was cut by 5 bases and J by 3 bases, with 17 bases left in between. The CDR3 has 15 amino acids. The V gene's germline CDR1 is SGHVS and CDR2 FQNEAQ. The CDR3 DNA sequence: TGTGCCAGCAGCCCATCCGGGACCCTGATCTACGAGCAGTACTTC. It translates to CASSPSGTLIYEQYF.

This clonotype appeared many times. V usage is TRBV5-6 and J usage is TRBJ2-2, with 7 bases lining up with TRBD1. Germline lookup yields CDR1 SGHDT and CDR2 YYEEEE. The CDR3 loop spans 14 amino acids. J gave up 7 bases and V 4 bases, and 7 bases lay outside the gene matches. Written as DNA, the CDR3 is TGTGCCAGCAGCCCGACAGGGTTACACGGGGAGCTGTTTTTT. Translated, it gives CASSPTGLHGELFF.

This clonotype was recorded a few times. The chain has TRBV29-1 and TRBJ1-1; D remains unclear. Germline CDR1 SQVTM, CDR2 ANQGSEA. The CDR3 contains 13 residues. Trimming stripped 6 bases from V and 1 base from J, with 12 bases between. The CDR3 bases are TGCAGCGTGGGCGGGGTAACGAACACTGAAGCTTTCTTT. It encodes CSVGGVTNTEAFF.